The T cell receptor beta chain under discussion was sequenced for a study of shared clonotypes between healthy human individuals. V was pared by 1 base and J by 1 base, with 10 bases between. The CDR3 runs 15 residues. Germline CDR1 reads SGHAT; CDR2 reads FQNNGV. Deep-level running was used for the assay. How the authors handled the data: Filtering differed since immunoSEQ provided only junctions, with no quality scores. Produced via immunoSEQ multiplex PCR; TCRdb's table is partial and in-frame only. V and J calls and clone size come straight from that table; D and trimming were deduced from the DNA. Seen here are fewer than 1.6 million clones, around 98.5% observed once, and the top ten hold about 0.35%.

The receptor was derived from a man aged 30 to 39 in good health. Sequencing input: naive CD4+ T cells sorted from blood. Indicated subset: CD45RA+ positively selected. The chain recombines TRBV11-2 with TRBJ2-5; no clear D gene. The chain's CDR3 is CASSLGFQTQETQYF. The DNA of the CDR3 is TGTGCCAGCAGCTTAGGGTTTCAGACCCAAGAGACCCAGTACTTC. Combining the CDR3 with reference TRBV11-2 and TRBJ2-5 gives the whole variable domain EAGVAQSPRYKIIEKRQSVAFWCNPISGHATLYWYQQILGQGPKLLIQFQNNGVVDDSQLPKDRFSAERLKGVDSTLKIQPAKLEDSAVYLCASSLGFQTQETQYFGPGTRLLVL.